This TCR beta chain came from a study of CD8 T cells in ankylosing spondylitis. The study's findings and limits: With a CD8+ phenotype, disease-linked clones were relatively rare in peripheral blood. Earlier literature documents some of the motif variants in reactive arthritis synovial fluid and blood. Matched ankylosing spondylitis synovial fluid reportedly contained a significantly enriched population of disease-linked clones.

This clonotype was found many times. Its specificity is not known. The length of the CDR3 is 14 residues. Germline-derived CDR1 and CDR2 are SGDLS and YYNGEE. The ends were cut back, 4 bases at V and 1 base at J, with 8 bases in the middle. One entry per CDR3 protein results from TCRdb running MiXCR on the 5' RACE reads. The sample carries 40,000 or so distinct CDR3 sequences, roughly 3% recorded once. The rearrangement joins TRBV9 to TRBJ1-4; D not certain. This sequence was found in a male donor with ankylosing spondylitis or in good health (not recorded which). What was sequenced was blood, either unsorted or a sorted T cell fraction (not recorded which). CDR3 sequence: CASSKTGTNEKLFF. The CDR3 DNA follows: TGTGCCAGCAGCAAGACGGGAACTAATGAAAAACTGTTTTTT.